This T cell receptor beta chain emerged from a study of T cell responses to AZD1222 COVID-19 vaccine. Study at large: Second doses at about 4 or about 12 weeks were pooled.

General observations from the study: In all cases, repertoires were sampled only after the peak T cell response.

A note on this clone: The antigen remains undetermined.

The CDR3 sequence is 14 residues long. In germline, CDR1 is SEHNR, CDR2 FQNEAQ (reference sequence). V shed 4 bases and J shed 5 bases, with 15 bases lying between them. Method: immunoSEQ multiplex PCR; TCRdb's copy keeps in-frame clones and lacks some. The data show about 130,000 clones, with around 90% seen just once and 5% to 6.5% held by the top ten. The receptor comes from an adult in good health. Sample: peripheral blood, taken on day 0 of AZD1222 vaccination. The rearrangement uses TRBV7-9 and TRBJ2-7; D is unresolved. The CDR3 is CASSSQGQPDEQYF. CDR3 nucleotides: TGTGCCAGCAGCTCCCAAGGGCAGCCTGACGAGCAGTACTTC.